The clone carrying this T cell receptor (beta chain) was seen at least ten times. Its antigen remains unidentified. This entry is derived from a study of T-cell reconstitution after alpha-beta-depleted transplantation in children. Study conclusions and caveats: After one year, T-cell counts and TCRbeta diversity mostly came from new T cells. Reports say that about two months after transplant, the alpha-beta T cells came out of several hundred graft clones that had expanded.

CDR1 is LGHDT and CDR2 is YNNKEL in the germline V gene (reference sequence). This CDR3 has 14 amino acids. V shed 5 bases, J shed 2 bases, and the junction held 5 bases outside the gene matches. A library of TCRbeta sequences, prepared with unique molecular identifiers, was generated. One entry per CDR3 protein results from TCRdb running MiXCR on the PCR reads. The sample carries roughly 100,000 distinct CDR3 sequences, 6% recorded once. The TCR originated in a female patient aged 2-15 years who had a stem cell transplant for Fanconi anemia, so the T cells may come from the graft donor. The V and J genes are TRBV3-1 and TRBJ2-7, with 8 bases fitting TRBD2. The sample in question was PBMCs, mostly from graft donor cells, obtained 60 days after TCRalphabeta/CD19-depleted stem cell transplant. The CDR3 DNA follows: TGTGCCAGCAGCTCGGGACTAGTTGCCTACGAGCAGTACTTC. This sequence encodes CASSSGLVAYEQYF.